The rows below give T cell receptor beta chains drawn from one sample of a study of blood T cell repertoires in COVID-19. Profiled with immunoSEQ multiplex PCR; TCRdb holds only in-frame clones, not every one. In the table there are 150,000 or so clones, approximately 88% of which are singletons. Specimen: peripheral blood. The origin of the receptors is a woman in her 50s with acute or convalescent COVID-19. Both conserved end residues are part of each CDR3. The order of the fields is D gene, J gene, clone size, V gene, CDR3 DNA, CDR3 protein. A D gene is named only where the DNA matches it firmly. The size field is filled for only some rows; it gives once, few, many or a size class.

d_gene: TRBD1; j_gene: TRBJ2-3; abundance: .; v_gene: TRBV25-1; CDR3nt: TGTGCCAGCAGTGAATATTGGCGGGGACAGGGTGGAGATACGCAGTATTTT; CDR3aa: CASSEYWRGQGGDTQYF
d_gene: TRBD1; j_gene: TRBJ1-2; abundance: .; v_gene: TRBV19; CDR3nt: TGTGCCAGTAGTATTAAGGGGGCCCCGGGGGGCTACACCTTC; CDR3aa: CASSIKGAPGGYTF
d_gene: .; j_gene: TRBJ2-3; abundance: .; v_gene: TRBV21-1; CDR3nt: TGTGCCAGCAGCAAAGCAGGTAGCGGGGGGACAGATACGCAGTATTTT; CDR3aa: CASSKAGSGGTDTQYF
d_gene: .; j_gene: TRBJ1-1; abundance: .; v_gene: TRBV6-2/TRBV6-3; CDR3nt: TGTGCCAGCAGTTACGCAGGGAACACTGAAGCTTTCTTT; CDR3aa: CASSYAGNTEAFF
d_gene: .; j_gene: TRBJ1-4; abundance: .; v_gene: TRBV7-7; CDR3nt: TGTGCCAGCAGCTTGTTGTCAGGGGCTAATGAAAAACTGTTTTTT; CDR3aa: CASSLLSGANEKLFF
d_gene: TRBD2; j_gene: TRBJ2-3; abundance: few; v_gene: TRBV27; CDR3nt: TGTGCCAGCAGTTTAGTCCGGGGGGTCTCCACAGATACGCAGTATTTT; CDR3aa: CASSLVRGVSTDTQYF
d_gene: TRBD1; j_gene: TRBJ1-4; abundance: .; v_gene: TRBV12-3/TRBV12-4; CDR3nt: TGTGCCAGCAGTTTTGACAGGGATGAAAAACTGTTTTTT; CDR3aa: CASSFDRDEKLFF
d_gene: TRBD1; j_gene: TRBJ2-5; abundance: .; v_gene: TRBV5-1; CDR3nt: TGCGCCAGCAGCCCGGGACAGGGGAAAGGAGAGACCCAGTACTTC; CDR3aa: CASSPGQGKGETQYF
d_gene: .; j_gene: TRBJ1-2; abundance: .; v_gene: TRBV5-1; CDR3nt: TGCGCCAGCAGCTTGGGAGAGGAGAGATATGGCTACACCTTC; CDR3aa: CASSLGEERYGYTF
d_gene: TRBD2; j_gene: TRBJ2-1; abundance: .; v_gene: TRBV27; CDR3nt: TGTGCCAGCAGTTTATTTTCGACTAGCGGGAGAGCTGAGCAGTTCTTC; CDR3aa: CASSLFSTSGRAEQFF
d_gene: TRBD1; j_gene: TRBJ2-3; abundance: .; v_gene: TRBV6-1; CDR3nt: TGTGCCAGCAGTGAAGCGCAGGGGGCCACAGATACGCAGTATTTT; CDR3aa: CASSEAQGATDTQYF
d_gene: .; j_gene: TRBJ2-7; abundance: .; v_gene: TRBV5-1; CDR3nt: TGCGCCAGCAGCTTGGCCTTGACGGGAGAGAGTGAGCAGTACTTC; CDR3aa: CASSLALTGESEQYF
d_gene: TRBD2; j_gene: TRBJ2-7; abundance: .; v_gene: TRBV5-1; CDR3nt: TGCGCCAGCAGCTTGGCTAGCGGGGGGTACGAGCAGTACTTC; CDR3aa: CASSLASGGYEQYF
d_gene: TRBD1; j_gene: TRBJ1-2; abundance: once; v_gene: TRBV11-2; CDR3nt: TGTGCCAGCAGCTTAACTCGGACAGGCTATGGCTACACCTTC; CDR3aa: CASSLTRTGYGYTF
d_gene: TRBD1; j_gene: TRBJ1-2; abundance: few; v_gene: TRBV7-9; CDR3nt: TGTGCCAGCAGCCGAGACAGGGGAAAAGATGGCTACACCTTC; CDR3aa: CASSRDRGKDGYTF